This T cell receptor beta chain came from a study of T cells in Graves' hyperthyroidism and ophthalmopathy. Study context: It was at initial diagnosis, before any treatment, that peripheral blood was collected.

There were TCR beta CDR3 regions amplified from RNA transcripts. First-round RT-PCR with HTBI primers amplified the TCR CDR3 region. TCRdb called the multiplex PCR reads again in MiXCR, with one record for every CDR3 protein. The table records 500,000 to 550,000 distinct CDR3 sequences, just under 20% of them present only once. Any patient presenting with uncontrolled infection, other autoimmune disease, pregnancy or lactation was left out. Used for diagnoses were clinical symptoms, serum thyroxine and TRAb, thyroid ultrasound and orbital computed tomography. PBMCs stemmed from around 10 ml fresh peripheral blood. V dropped 5 bases and J dropped 6 bases, with 14 bases sitting between them. CDR1 SGHRS and CDR2 YFSETQ come from the germline V gene. There are 13 residues in the CDR3. This clonotype has a count of ten or more.

Sequencing input: blood. The receptor was isolated from a man aged 40-55 years with Graves' ophthalmopathy. The chain carries TRBV5-1 and TRBJ1-1; TRBD1 might be the D (6 bases). The CDR3 nucleotides read TGCGCCAGCAGAGCACAGGGCATGGCTGAAGCTTTCTTT. Translation: CASRAQGMAEAFF.